The 13 T cell receptor beta chains reported below all come from one sample, sequenced in a study of OX40 agonist ivuxolimab in advanced cancers. Here immunoSEQ multiplex PCR was the method, and the copy in TCRdb shows in-frame clones only, minus some. The sample lists some 94,000 clones, under 95% occurring once. The material sequenced was CD4+ or CD8+ T cells sorted from blood, taken in a trial of the OX40 agonist ivuxolimab. The receptors were sampled from an adult with an advanced solid tumor such as melanoma, head and neck, liver or kidney cancer.

The chain has TRBV4-2 and TRBJ1-4; D gene unclear. CDR1 and CDR2 (germline): LGHNA, YNFKEQ. This CDR3 comprises 17 residues. Trimming took 5 bases from V and 0 from J, leaving 16 bases between them. In DNA, the CDR3 is TGTGCCAGCAGCGAAAGTCGTACGAGTGCAACTAATGAAAAACTGTTTTTT. Protein: CASSESRTSATNEKLFF.

This chain links TRBV11-3 with TRBJ2-5; D remains ambiguous. V lost 3 bases and J lost 5, with 16 bases in between. The CDR3 loop spans 15 amino acids. Germline CDR1 is SGHNT and CDR2 is YENEEA. The CDR3 bases are TGTGCCAGCAGCTTTACCTTGGGCCAGACGGAGACCCAGTACTTC. Translating gives CASSFTLGQTETQYF. Combining the CDR3 with reference TRBV11-3 and TRBJ2-5 gives the whole variable domain EAGVVQSPRYKIIEKKQPVAFWCNPISGHNTLYWYLQNLGQGPELLIRYENEEAVDDSQLPKDRFSAERLKGVDSTLKIQPAELGDSAVYLCASSFTLGQTETQYFGPGTRLLVL.

Written as DNA, the CDR3 is TGCAGCGTAGTTCCACAAACTGTCTATCGGGGCCGGGACGGCTTCTACAATGAGCAGTTCTTC. Translation: CSVVPQTVYRGRDGFYNEQFF. J is TRBJ2-1 and V is TRBV29-1, with D perhaps being TRBD1 or TRBD2 (5 bases each). V was pared by 6 bases and J by 3 bases, with 36 bases between. CDR3 size: 21 residues. Germline lookup yields CDR1 SQVTM and CDR2 ANQGSEA.

The genes are TRBV5-4 and TRBJ2-7, with 9 bases fitting TRBD1. CDR3 length: 14 residues. Germline assignment: CDR1 SGHNT and CDR2 YYREEE (reference sequence). After removal of 4 bases from V and 4 bases from J, the junction contained 6 bases not matched to a gene. CDR3 DNA: TGTGCCAGCAGCATGACGACAGGGGGGTACGAGCAGTACTTC. It encodes CASSMTTGGYEQYF.

This chain connects TRBV13 to TRBJ1-3; D gene unclear. The germline V gene has CDR1 PRHDT and CDR2 FYEKMQ (reference sequence). V gave up 4 bases and J gave up 0 bases, with 10 bases separating them. The CDR3 sequence is 15 residues long. This chain's CDR3 is CASSSFGSSGNTIYF. DNA of the CDR3: TGTGCCAGCAGCTCCTTCGGGAGCTCTGGAAACACCATATATTTT.

This chain uses TRBV5-1 with TRBJ2-7, with D maybe TRBD1 (6 bases). Trimming took 2 bases from V and 4 from J, leaving 10 bases between them. The CDR3 runs 13 residues. Germline loops: CDR1 SGHRS, CDR2 YFSETQ. Here the CDR3 reads CASSLTGKYEQYF. CDR3 DNA: TGCGCCAGCAGCTTAACAGGGAAGTACGAGCAGTACTTC.

This chain connects TRBV28 to TRBJ2-7; either TRBD1 or TRBD2 may fit D (5 bases each). CDR1 is MDHEN and CDR2 is SYDVKM in the germline V gene. Trimming left V 8 bases short and J 5 bases short, with 16 bases between. CDR3 length equals 13 residues. This CDR3 reads CASAGTTTDEQYF. The CDR3 nucleotides read TGTGCCAGCGCCGGGACCACAACCGACGAGCAGTACTTC.

This clone has only a few counts. A junction end diverges from the germline sequence, so it may reflect a read error. The chain uses TRBV7-7 and TRBJ2-1; no definite D call. CDR3 length: 13 amino acids. Germline CDR1 is SSHAT and CDR2 is FNYEAQ (reference sequence). In DNA, the CDR3 is TGTGCTAGCAGCTCCCGGTCTACGGGTGAGCAGTTCTTC. Protein sequence: CASSSRSTGEQFF.

The rearrangement uses TRBV4-1 and TRBJ2-3; a weak D match, TRBD1 (5 bases). This CDR3 has 18 amino acids. Trimming removed 0 bases from V and 7 bases from J, with 23 bases in between. Germline CDR1 and CDR2: MGHRA and YSYEKL. CDR3 in DNA: TGCGCCAGCAGCCAAGAGCCTCGTGCCTGGGGCTCCGCGAATACGCAGTATTTT. This gives the protein CASSQEPRAWGSANTQYF.

This clone was detected only once. The CDR3 here is CASSLSQLAGADTQYF. In DNA form, the CDR3 reads TGTGCCAGCAGTTTATCCCAACTAGCGGGAGCAGATACGCAGTATTTT. The chain uses TRBV28 and TRBJ2-3; 11 positions match TRBD2. The CDR3 runs to 16 residues. The trim removed 1 base at V and 4 bases at J, leaving 4 bases unmatched. Germline loops: CDR1 MDHEN, CDR2 SYDVKM.

This sequence joins TRBV19 and TRBJ2-5; the D gene is possibly TRBD2 (5 bases). V was clipped by 10 bases and J by 5 bases, with 14 bases between them. This CDR3 spans 12 amino acids. The germline CDR1 and CDR2 sequences are LNHDA and SQIVND (reference sequence). The CDR3 bases are TGTGCCACCCTTGCTCCGGGGGAGACCCAGTACTTC. It is translated as CATLAPGETQYF.

V usage is TRBV28 and J usage is TRBJ2-7; no clear D gene. Germline loops: CDR1 MDHEN, CDR2 SYDVKM. The CDR3 spans 13 residues. Trimming stripped 2 bases from V and 4 bases from J, with 9 bases between. The DNA for the CDR3 is TGTGCCAGCAGTTTACCCCCCTCTTACGAGCAGTACTTC. This gives the protein CASSLPPSYEQYF.

The V call is TRBV9, the J call TRBJ2-3; D unresolved. The CDR3 is made up of 13 amino acids. Looked up from germline, CDR1 is SGDLS and CDR2 is YYNGEE. The V end was cut by 0 bases, the J end by 5 bases, with 7 bases between. The CDR3 protein is CASSVGLGDTQYF. CDR3 DNA: TGTGCCAGCAGCGTAGGCTTGGGAGATACGCAGTATTTT. Using reference TRBV9 and TRBJ2-3 for the parts outside the CDR3, the full variable domain is DSGVTQTPKHLITATGQRVTLRCSPRSGDLSVYWYQQSLDQGLQFLIQYYNGEERAKGNILERFSAQQFPDLHSELNLSSLELGDSALYFCASSVGLGDTQYFGPGTRLTVL.